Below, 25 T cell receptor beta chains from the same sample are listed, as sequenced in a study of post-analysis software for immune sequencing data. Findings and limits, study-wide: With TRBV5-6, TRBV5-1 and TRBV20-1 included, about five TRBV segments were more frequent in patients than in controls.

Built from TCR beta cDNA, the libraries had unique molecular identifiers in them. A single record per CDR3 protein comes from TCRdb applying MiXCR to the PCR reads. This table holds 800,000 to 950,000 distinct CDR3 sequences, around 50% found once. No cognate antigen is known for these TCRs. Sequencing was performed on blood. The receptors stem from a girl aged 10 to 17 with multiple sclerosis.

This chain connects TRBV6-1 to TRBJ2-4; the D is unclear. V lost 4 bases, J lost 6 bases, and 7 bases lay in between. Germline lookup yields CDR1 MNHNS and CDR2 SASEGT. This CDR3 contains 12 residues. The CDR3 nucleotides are TGTGCCAGCAGTGTAACGGCAAACATTCAGTACTTC. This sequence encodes CASSVTANIQYF.

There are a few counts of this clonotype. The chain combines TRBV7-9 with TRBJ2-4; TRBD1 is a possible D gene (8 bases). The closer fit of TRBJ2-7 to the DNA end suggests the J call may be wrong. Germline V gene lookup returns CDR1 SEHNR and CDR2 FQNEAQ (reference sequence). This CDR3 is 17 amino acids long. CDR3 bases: TGTGCCAGCAGCTTCATCCCGGGGGGCGACAGGGGCCACGAGCAGTACTTC. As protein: CASSFIPGGDRGHEQYF.

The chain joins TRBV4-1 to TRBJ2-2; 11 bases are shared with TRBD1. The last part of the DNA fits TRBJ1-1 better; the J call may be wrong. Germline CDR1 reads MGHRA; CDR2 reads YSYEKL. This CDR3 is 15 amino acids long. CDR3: CASSQVDRGLRGAFF. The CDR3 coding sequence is TGCGCCAGCAGCCAAGTGGACAGGGGGCTCCGTGGAGCTTTCTTT.

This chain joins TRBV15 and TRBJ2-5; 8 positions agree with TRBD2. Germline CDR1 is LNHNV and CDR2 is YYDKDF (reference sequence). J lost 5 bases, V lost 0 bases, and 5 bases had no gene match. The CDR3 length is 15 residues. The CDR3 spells CATSRDVGGEETQYF. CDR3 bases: TGTGCCACCAGCAGAGATGTCGGGGGGGAGGAGACCCAGTACTTC. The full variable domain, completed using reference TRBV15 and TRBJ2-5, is DAMVIQNPRYQVTQFGKPVTLSCSQTLNHNVMYWYQQKSSQAPKLLFHYYDKDFNNEADTPDNFQSRRPNTSFCFLDIRSPGLGDTAMYLCATSRDVGGEETQYFGPGTRLLVL.

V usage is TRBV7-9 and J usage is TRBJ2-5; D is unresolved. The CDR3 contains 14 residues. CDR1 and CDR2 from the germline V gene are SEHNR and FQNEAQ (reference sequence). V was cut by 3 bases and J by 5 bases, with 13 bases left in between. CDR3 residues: CASSFGRPRETQYF. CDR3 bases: TGTGCCAGCAGCTTCGGACGCCCCAGGGAGACCCAGTACTTC.

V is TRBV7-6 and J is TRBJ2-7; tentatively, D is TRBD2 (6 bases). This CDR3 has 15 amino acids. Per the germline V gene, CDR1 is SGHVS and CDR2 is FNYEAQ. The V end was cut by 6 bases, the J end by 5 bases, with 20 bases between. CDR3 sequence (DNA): TGTGCCAGCAGTCCCGTGGGAGGTAGTCTCAACGAGCAGTACTTC. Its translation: CASSPVGGSLNEQYF.

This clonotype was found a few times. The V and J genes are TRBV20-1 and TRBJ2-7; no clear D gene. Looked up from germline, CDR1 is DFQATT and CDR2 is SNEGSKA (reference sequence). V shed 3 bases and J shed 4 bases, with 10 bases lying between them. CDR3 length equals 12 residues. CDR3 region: CSASPSSYEQYF. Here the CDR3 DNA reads TGCAGTGCTAGCCCCAGTTCTTACGAGCAGTACTTC.

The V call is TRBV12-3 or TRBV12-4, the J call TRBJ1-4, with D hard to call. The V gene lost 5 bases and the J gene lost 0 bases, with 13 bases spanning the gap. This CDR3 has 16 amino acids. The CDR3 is CASSLRPLATNEKLFF. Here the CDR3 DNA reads TGTGCCAGCAGTCTCCGACCGCTAGCAACTAATGAAAAACTGTTTTTT.

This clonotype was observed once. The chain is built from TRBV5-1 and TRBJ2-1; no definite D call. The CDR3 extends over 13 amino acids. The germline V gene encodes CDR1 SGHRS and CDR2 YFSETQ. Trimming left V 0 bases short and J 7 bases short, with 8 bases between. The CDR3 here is CASSLDRRNEQFF. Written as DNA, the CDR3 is TGCGCCAGCAGCTTGGATCGGCGGAATGAGCAGTTCTTC.

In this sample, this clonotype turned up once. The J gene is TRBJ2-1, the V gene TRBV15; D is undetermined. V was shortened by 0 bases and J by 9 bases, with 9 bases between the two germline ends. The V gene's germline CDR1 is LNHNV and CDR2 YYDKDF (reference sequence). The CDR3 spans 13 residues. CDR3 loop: CATSRDLRGEQFF. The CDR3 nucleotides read TGTGCCACCAGCAGAGATTTGCGAGGTGAGCAGTTCTTC.

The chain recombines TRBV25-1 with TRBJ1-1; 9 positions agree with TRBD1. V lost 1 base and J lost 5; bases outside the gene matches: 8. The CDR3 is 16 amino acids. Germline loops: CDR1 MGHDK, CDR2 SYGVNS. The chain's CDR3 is CASSESGQGTQTEAFF. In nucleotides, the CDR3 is TGTGCCAGCAGTGAATCGGGACAGGGAACCCAGACTGAAGCTTTCTTT.

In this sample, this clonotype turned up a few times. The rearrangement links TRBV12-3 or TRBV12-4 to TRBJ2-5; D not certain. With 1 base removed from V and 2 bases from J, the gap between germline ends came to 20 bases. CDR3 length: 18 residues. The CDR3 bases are TGTGCCAGCAGTTTAGTGGCCCCTAGGATCGTCCCACAAGAGACCCAGTACTTC. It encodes CASSLVAPRIVPQETQYF.

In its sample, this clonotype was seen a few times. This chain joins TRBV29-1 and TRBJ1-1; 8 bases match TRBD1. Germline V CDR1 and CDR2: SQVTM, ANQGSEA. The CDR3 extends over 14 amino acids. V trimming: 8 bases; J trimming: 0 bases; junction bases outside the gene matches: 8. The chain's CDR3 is CSYGQGNMNTEAFF. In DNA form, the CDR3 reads TGCAGCTACGGACAGGGCAACATGAACACTGAAGCTTTCTTT.

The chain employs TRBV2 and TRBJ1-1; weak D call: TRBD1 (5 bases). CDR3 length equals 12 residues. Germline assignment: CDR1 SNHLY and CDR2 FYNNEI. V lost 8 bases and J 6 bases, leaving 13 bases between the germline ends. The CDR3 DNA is TGTGCCAGCGGTATGGGGACTTCTGAAGCTTTCTTT. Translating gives CASGMGTSEAFF.

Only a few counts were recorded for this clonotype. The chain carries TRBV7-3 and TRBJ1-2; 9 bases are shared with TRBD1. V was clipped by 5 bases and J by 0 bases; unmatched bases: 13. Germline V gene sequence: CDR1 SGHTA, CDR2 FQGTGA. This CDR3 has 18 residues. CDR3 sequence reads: CASSQLGTGSRPNYGYTF. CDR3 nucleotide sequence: TGTGCCAGCAGCCAACTGGGGACAGGGTCGCGTCCTAACTATGGCTACACCTTC.

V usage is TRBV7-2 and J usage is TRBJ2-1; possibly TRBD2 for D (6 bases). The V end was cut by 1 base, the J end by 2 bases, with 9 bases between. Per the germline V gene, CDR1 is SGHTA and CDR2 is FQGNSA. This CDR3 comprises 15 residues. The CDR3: CASSLVWGAYNEQFF. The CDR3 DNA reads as TGTGCCAGCAGCTTAGTTTGGGGGGCCTACAATGAGCAGTTCTTC.

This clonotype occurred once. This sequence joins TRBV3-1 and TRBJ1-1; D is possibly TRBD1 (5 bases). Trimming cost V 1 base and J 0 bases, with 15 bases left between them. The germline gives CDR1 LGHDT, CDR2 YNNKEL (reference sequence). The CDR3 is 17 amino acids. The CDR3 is CASSQGRQLIMNTEAFF. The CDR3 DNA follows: TGTGCCAGCAGCCAAGGACGACAGCTTATCATGAACACTGAAGCTTTCTTT.

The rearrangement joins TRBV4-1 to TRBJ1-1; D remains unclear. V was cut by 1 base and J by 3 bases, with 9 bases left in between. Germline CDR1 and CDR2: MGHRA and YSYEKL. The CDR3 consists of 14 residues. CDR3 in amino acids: CASSQVPRDTEAFF. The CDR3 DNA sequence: TGCGCCAGCAGCCAAGTTCCTAGGGACACTGAAGCTTTCTTT.

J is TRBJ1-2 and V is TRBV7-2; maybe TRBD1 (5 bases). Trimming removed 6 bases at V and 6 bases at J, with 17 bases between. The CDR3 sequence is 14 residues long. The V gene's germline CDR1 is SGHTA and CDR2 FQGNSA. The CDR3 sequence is CASSRLRGTDGYTF. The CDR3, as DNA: TGTGCCAGCAGTAGACTCCGCGGGACGGATGGCTACACCTTC.

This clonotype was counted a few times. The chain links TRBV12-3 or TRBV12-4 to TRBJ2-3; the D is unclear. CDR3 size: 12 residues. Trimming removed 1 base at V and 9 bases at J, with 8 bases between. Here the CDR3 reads CASSLEAQTQYF. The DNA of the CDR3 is TGTGCCAGCAGTTTAGAGGCGCAGACGCAGTATTTT.

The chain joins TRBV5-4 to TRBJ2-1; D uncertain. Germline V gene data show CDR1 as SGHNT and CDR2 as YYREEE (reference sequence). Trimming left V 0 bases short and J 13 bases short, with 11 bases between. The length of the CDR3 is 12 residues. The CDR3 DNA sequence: TGTGCCAGCAGCTTGGCCTTACAGTCCCAGTTCTTC. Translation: CASSLALQSQFF. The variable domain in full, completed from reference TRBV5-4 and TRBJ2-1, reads ETGVTQSPTHLIKTRGQQVTLRCSSQSGHNTVSWYQQALGQGPQFIFQYYREEENGRGNFPPRFSGLQFPNYSSELNVNALELDDSALYLCASSLALQSQFFGPGTRLTVL.

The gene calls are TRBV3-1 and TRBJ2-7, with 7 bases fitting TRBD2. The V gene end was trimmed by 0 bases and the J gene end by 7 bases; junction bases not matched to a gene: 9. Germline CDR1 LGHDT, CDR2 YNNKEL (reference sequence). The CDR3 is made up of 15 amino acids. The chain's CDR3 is CASSQEPSGREEQYF. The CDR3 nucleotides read TGTGCCAGCAGCCAAGAGCCTAGCGGCCGGGAGGAGCAGTACTTC.

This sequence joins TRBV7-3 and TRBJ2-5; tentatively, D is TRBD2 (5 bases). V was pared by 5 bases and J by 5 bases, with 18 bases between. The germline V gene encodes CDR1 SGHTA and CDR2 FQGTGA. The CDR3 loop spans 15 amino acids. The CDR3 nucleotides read TGTGCCAGCAGCCCATCGGGCTTTACGGGGGAGACCCAGTACTTC. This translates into CASSPSGFTGETQYF.

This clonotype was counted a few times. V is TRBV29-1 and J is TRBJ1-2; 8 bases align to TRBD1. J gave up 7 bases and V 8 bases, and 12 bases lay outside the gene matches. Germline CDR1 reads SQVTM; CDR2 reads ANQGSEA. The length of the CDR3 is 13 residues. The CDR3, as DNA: TGCAGCCTGGTTGGGCAGGGGGCTAGTGGCTACACCTTC. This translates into CSLVGQGASGYTF.

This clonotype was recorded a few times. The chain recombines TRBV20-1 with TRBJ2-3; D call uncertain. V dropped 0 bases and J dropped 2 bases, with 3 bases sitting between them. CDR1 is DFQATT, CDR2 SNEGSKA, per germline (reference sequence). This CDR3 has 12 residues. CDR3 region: CSAREPTDTQYF. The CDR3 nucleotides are TGCAGTGCTAGAGAGCCCACAGATACGCAGTATTTT.